The sequence of this T cell receptor (beta chain) was determined in a study of CD8 T cells in Susac syndrome. Control patients had untreated stable or active relapsing-remitting multiple sclerosis by revised McDonald criteria. Through negative isolation, CD4+ and CD8+ T cells were obtained, while TEMRA cells were enriched using FACS. With 2 bases clipped from V and 0 bases from J, the junction kept 7 bases outside the gene matches. CDR1 ENHRY and CDR2 SYGVKD come from the germline V gene. The CDR3 has 17 amino acids. Random hexamers were used to reverse transcribe an amount of roughly 0.45 to 1 ug RNA. The method of amplification for TCR beta CDR3 was immunoSEQ multiplex PCR, covering 54 Vbeta and 13 Jbeta. Each CDR3 protein gets one entry after TCRdb re-called the immunoSEQ multiplex PCR reads with MiXCR. The sample records hundreds of thousands of distinct CDR3 sequences, approximately 85% being singletons.

Sequenced sample: CD8+ T cells from PBMCs. The rearrangement joins TRBV10-3 to TRBJ2-3; 8 bases fit TRBD2. The receptor was isolated from a human donor with multiple sclerosis. The chain's CDR3 is CAISEPIERESTDTQYF. The DNA of the CDR3 is TGTGCCATCAGTGAGCCAATAGAGCGGGAGAGCACAGATACGCAGTATTTT.